This TCR beta chain was captured by sequencing in a study of post-analysis software for immune sequencing data. Study results and limitations: Strong same-batch co-clustering of samples appeared with F measure clustering. TRBV5-6, TRBV5-1 and TRBV20-1 were among four or five TRBV segments more frequent in patients than controls. Compared against controls, patients with multiple sclerosis displayed significantly lower normalized Chao1 diversity.

To note about this clonotype: Its antigen is as yet unknown.

Carried by the TCR beta cDNA libraries were unique molecular identifiers. Some 500,000 cDNA molecules were obtained per 1 to 10 million input T cells. TCRdb ran MiXCR on the PCR reads and lists one entry per CDR3 protein. The profile shows about 800,000 distinct CDR3 sequences, about 32% of them singletons. Germline lookup yields CDR1 DFQATT and CDR2 SNEGSKA (reference sequence). The trim removed 6 bases at V and 6 bases at J, leaving 13 bases unmatched. This CDR3 spans 14 amino acids. This chain connects TRBV20-1 to TRBJ2-7, with 8 nucleotides matching TRBD2. This sequence originates from a girl aged 10-17 years with multiple sclerosis. Sample: blood. The DNA of the CDR3 is TGCAGTGCCGGGGTCGTAGCGGGACTACTCGAGCAGTACTTC. Protein sequence: CSAGVVAGLLEQYF.